Each of the 5 T cell receptor delta chains below was sequenced from the same sample in a study of gamma-delta T cells after stem cell transplantation (dated by TCRdb to about 2016). Library preparation used RT-PCR. Data came from an Illumina MiSeq. Clone calls in TCRdb were regenerated from the public reads with CATT, after which identical DNA sequences shared one row. Here the sample has under 1,500 delta-chain clones; 1.8% occur a single time. Of the sample, around 48% is held by the ten largest clones. Sequenced input: gamma-delta T cells. Source of these receptors: a human donor. It is not recorded whose cells these are; they may come from a transplant donor.

This clone has more than one count but fewer than ten. Just one base apart from a much larger clone, this may be a read error. Different DNA sequences within this sample yield the same CDR3. The J gene is TRDJ1, the V gene TRDV2; 7 bases are shared with TRDD3. This CDR3 spans 18 amino acids. Germline CDR1 is GEAIGNYY and CDR2 is EKD. The CDR3 loop is CACDALRVSVGDLDKLIF. CDR3 DNA: TGTGCCTGTGACGCCCTGAGAGTTAGCGTGGGGGACCTTGATAAACTGATCTTT.

Concerning this clone: The protein in TCRdb stems from a much larger clone and differs at residue 7 from this DNA's translation, likely a read error; here the protein is translated from the DNA. The chain links TRDV2 to TRDJ1; tentative D call: TRDD3 (5 bases). The CDR3 is made up of 17 amino acids. V was cut by 1 base and J by 0 bases, with 17 bases left in between. Germline V gene lookup returns CDR1 GEAIGNYY and CDR2 EKD. CDR3 region: CACDTVVRGSYTDKLIF. CDR3 coding DNA: TGTGCCTGTGACACAGTTGTCCGGGGGTCGTACACCGATAAACTCATCTTT.

This clone was seen more than once but under ten times. TCRdb's protein, taken from a much larger clone, differs from this DNA's translation at residue 5, likely owing to a read error; the protein displayed comes from the DNA. Additional DNA sequences in this sample encode the identical CDR3. V gene TRDV2 combines with J gene TRDJ1, with 7 bases identical to TRDD3. The CDR3 extends over 17 amino acids. CDR1 GEAIGNYY and CDR2 EKD come from the germline V gene. Trimming at V came to 3 bases and at J to 4 bases, leaving 16 bases not matched to a gene. The CDR3 DNA reads as TGTGCCTGTGACCCAGTACTGGGGCGACAACAAAACGATAAACTCATCTTT. Protein product: CACDPVLGRQQNDKLIF.

In its sample, this clone was seen a few times. This likely came from a read error, as a far larger clone is one base away. The genes are TRDV2 and TRDJ3, with a tentative D call TRDD3 (6 bases). The CDR3 runs to 21 residues. The V and J ends lost 0 bases and 0 bases respectively, with 20 bases between them. CDR1 and CDR2 from the germline V gene are GEAIGNYY and EKD. CDR3 coding DNA: TGTGCCTGTGACACCGGGGGACCGGGGGACCTCAGCTCCTGGGACACCCGACAGATGTTTTTC. Translating gives CACDTGGPGDLSSWDTRQMFF.

Note on this clone: TCRdb records a much larger clone's protein for this DNA, with a difference at residue 13 that likely arises from a read error; the protein given is the translation of the DNA. The rearrangement joins TRDV2 to TRDJ1; 12 nucleotides align to TRDD3. The CDR3 runs to 18 residues. The V gene's germline CDR1 is GEAIGNYY and CDR2 EKD. V shed 0 bases and J 4 bases; nucleotides not matched to a gene: 11. The CDR3 DNA reads TGTGCCTGTGACACCGTTTCCAAACTGGGGGATACCATCGATAAACTCATCTTT. As protein: CACDTVSKLGDTIDKLIF.